This is a list of T cell receptor beta chains from one sample in a study of T-cell reconstitution after alpha-beta-depleted transplantation in children. TCRdb redid the calling of the PCR reads with MiXCR, one entry per CDR3 protein. The data hold hundreds of thousands of distinct CDR3 sequences, with about a sixth observed a single time. The sequencing used PBMCs, mostly from graft donor cells, collected 360 days after TCRalphabeta/CD19-depleted stem cell transplant. These receptors originate from a male patient between 2 and 15 years old who had a stem cell transplant for acute lymphoblastic leukemia, so the T cells may come from the graft donor. Both conserved end residues are part of each CDR3. Each record gives: V gene, clone size, J gene, D gene, CDR3 protein, CDR3 DNA. The D gene is left open where the match is weak. Not all rows give a size; the values are once, few, many and, for expanded clones, a class.

>TRBV6-5|-|TRBJ2-3|TRBD2
CASSYSETSGSDTDTQYF
TGTGCCAGCAGTTACTCTGAGACTAGCGGGAGTGACACAGATACGCAGTATTTT
>TRBV21-1|-|TRBJ2-4|-
CASSKEAGQGKLARGIQYF
TGTGCCAGCAGCAAAGAGGCCGGACAGGGAAAATTGGCTAGAGGCATTCAGTACTTC
>TRBV12-3/TRBV12-4|few|TRBJ2-7|-
CASMSSGDSYEQYF
TGTGCCAGCATGTCGTCAGGGGACTCCTACGAGCAGTACTTC
>TRBV12-3/TRBV12-4|few|TRBJ1-5|TRBD1
CASSLGQKDQPQHF
TGTGCCAGCAGTTTGGGACAGAAAGACCAGCCCCAGCATTTT
>TRBV5-5|few|TRBJ2-3|-
CASSLGPLMVTDTQYF
TGTGCCAGCAGCTTGGGACCCCTTATGGTCACAGATACGCAGTATTTT
>TRBV4-3|-|TRBJ2-7|-
CASSQDPGVGTSYEQYF
TGCGCCAGCAGCCAAGATCCGGGGGTAGGGACATCCTACGAGCAGTACTTC
>TRBV12-5|few|TRBJ2-3|-
CASGLGAGPTDTQYF
TGTGCTAGTGGTTTGGGAGCAGGCCCCACAGATACGCAGTATTTT
>TRBV6-1|few|TRBJ1-6|-
CASSRTQTYNSPLHF
TGTGCCAGCAGTAGAACCCAGACCTATAATTCACCCCTCCACTTT
>TRBV3-1|-|TRBJ2-7|-
CASSQDSSATYEQYF
TGTGCCAGCAGCCAAGATTCTAGCGCGACCTACGAGCAGTACTTC
>TRBV4-3|-|TRBJ2-3|-
CASSQDGLSDTQYF
TGCGCCAGCAGCCAAGACGGGCTCTCAGATACGCAGTATTTT
>TRBV29-1|-|TRBJ2-6|-
CSVAEGGANVLTF
TGCAGCGTTGCGGAGGGAGGGGCCAACGTCCTGACTTTC
>TRBV3-1|many|TRBJ2-5|TRBD2
CASSQWGGKETQYF
TGTGCCAGCAGCCAATGGGGGGGAAAAGAGACCCAGTACTTC
>TRBV4-3|many|TRBJ2-5|-
CASSQEQSETQYF
TGCGCCAGCAGCCAAGAGCAGTCGGAGACCCAGTACTTC
>TRBV12-3/TRBV12-4|-|TRBJ2-1|TRBD2
CASSKGLAGPRGHSYNEQFF
TGTGCCAGCAGTAAGGGACTAGCGGGTCCGAGGGGCCACTCCTACAATGAGCAGTTCTTC
>TRBV20-1|-|TRBJ2-1|TRBD1
CSGGTGGRDWQFF
TGCAGTGGGGGGACAGGGGGCAGGGATTGGCAGTTCTTC
>TRBV20-1|-|TRBJ2-5|TRBD1
CSARTGRWSETQYF
TGCAGTGCTAGGACAGGGCGTTGGTCAGAGACCCAGTACTTC
>TRBV27|-|TRBJ2-5|-
CASRVRVPPYQETQYF
TGTGCCAGCAGGGTTAGGGTCCCCCCGTACCAAGAGACCCAGTACTTC
>TRBV10-3|few|TRBJ2-3|TRBD2
CAITRTDSGRGTDTQYF
TGTGCCATCACCAGGACTGATAGCGGGAGGGGCACAGATACGCAGTATTTT
>TRBV11-2|-|TRBJ2-3|-
CASSRVSYLTSTDTQYF
TGTGCCAGCAGCCGAGTTTCCTATCTAACTAGCACAGATACGCAGTATTTT
>TRBV20-1|-|TRBJ1-5|-
CSARGGQPQHF
TGCAGTGCTAGGGGAGGGCAGCCCCAGCATTTT
>TRBV9|-|TRBJ2-3|TRBD2
CASSVEGRVTDTQYF
TGTGCCAGCAGCGTAGAGGGGAGGGTCACAGATACGCAGTATTTT
>TRBV24-1|many|TRBJ2-7|-
CATSDLMGYHQYF
TGTGCCACCAGTGATTTGATGGGGTATCACCAGTACTTC
>TRBV20-1|-|TRBJ2-3|TRBD1
CSARNRDRVSDTQYF
TGCAGTGCTCGCAACCGGGACAGGGTTTCAGATACGCAGTATTTT
>TRBV5-4|few|TRBJ2-1|-
CASSARGWNEQFF
TGTGCCAGCAGCGCGAGAGGCTGGAATGAGCAGTTCTTC
>TRBV30|-|TRBJ1-5|-
CAWSISWEQPQHF
TGTGCCTGGAGTATTTCTTGGGAACAGCCCCAGCATTTT
>TRBV6-2/TRBV6-3|-|TRBJ2-7|-
CASSSPTVPYEQYF
TGTGCCAGCAGTTCCCCGACGGTGCCCTACGAGCAGTACTTC
>TRBV20-1|few|TRBJ1-3|TRBD1
CSARPDRDNGNTIYF
TGCAGTGCTAGACCCGACAGGGACAATGGAAACACCATATATTTT
>TRBV12-3/TRBV12-4|many|TRBJ2-1|TRBD2
CASSSGLAVNNEQFF
TGTGCCAGCAGTTCGGGACTAGCGGTTAACAATGAGCAGTTCTTC
>TRBV6-2/TRBV6-3|-|TRBJ2-7|TRBD2
CASSYSGTTPYEQYF
TGTGCCAGCAGTTACTCCGGGACTACCCCCTACGAGCAGTACTTC
>TRBV27|many|TRBJ1-1|TRBD1
CASSPRTGWSTEAFF
TGTGCCAGCAGTCCCCGGACAGGGTGGAGCACTGAAGCTTTCTTT
>TRBV7-2|few|TRBJ2-1|TRBD2
CASSTPSGRNYNEQFF
TGTGCCAGCAGCACCCCTAGCGGGAGGAACTACAATGAGCAGTTCTTC
>TRBV4-2|-|TRBJ1-5|-
CASSGRGRQPQHF
TGTGCCAGCAGCGGCAGGGGCCGTCAGCCCCAGCATTTT
>TRBV12-3/TRBV12-4|-|TRBJ2-7|TRBD2
CASTFRTSGHEQYF
TGTGCCAGCACCTTCCGGACTAGCGGCCACGAGCAGTACTTC
>TRBV6-5|few|TRBJ2-5|-
CASKKQETQYF
TGTGCCAGCAAAAAACAAGAGACCCAGTACTTC
>TRBV7-8|few|TRBJ2-1|-
CASSLAGLANEQFF
TGTGCCAGCAGCTTAGCCGGCCTAGCCAATGAGCAGTTCTTC
>TRBV29-1|many|TRBJ1-1|-
CSVGMGLQNTEAFF
TGCAGCGTTGGGATGGGACTTCAGAACACTGAAGCTTTCTTT
>TRBV7-9|many|TRBJ1-4|-
CASSLRTGEDEKLFF
TGTGCCAGCAGCTTACGGACGGGGGAGGATGAAAAACTGTTTTTT
>TRBV2|many|TRBJ1-1|-
CASSPKNLNTEAFF
TGTGCCAGCAGTCCGAAAAACTTGAACACTGAAGCTTTCTTT
>TRBV29-1|few|TRBJ1-1|-
CSVEGWDTEAFF
TGCAGCGTTGAGGGCTGGGACACTGAAGCTTTCTTT
>TRBV12-3/TRBV12-4|few|TRBJ2-1|TRBD2
CASSSGLTSGDEQFF
TGTGCCAGCAGTTCCGGCCTAACTAGCGGGGATGAGCAGTTCTTC
>TRBV20-1|few|TRBJ2-5|TRBD1
CSAGDRGQETQYF
TGCAGTGCTGGGGACAGGGGCCAAGAGACCCAGTACTTC
>TRBV4-3|-|TRBJ2-1|TRBD1
CASSRGQAYNEQFF
TGCGCCAGCAGCCGGGGACAGGCCTACAATGAGCAGTTCTTC
>TRBV28|few|TRBJ2-2|-
CASRAGAGELFF
TGTGCCAGCAGGGCAGGGGCCGGGGAGCTGTTTTTT
>TRBV4-2|few|TRBJ2-7|TRBD1
CASSQEGQGGYEQYF
TGTGCCAGCAGCCAAGAGGGACAGGGGGGTTACGAGCAGTACTTC
>TRBV10-3|few|TRBJ1-2|-
CAISFGQHYGYTF
TGTGCCATCAGTTTCGGACAGCACTATGGCTACACCTTC
>TRBV10-3|-|TRBJ2-1|TRBD2
CASIGSLLAGVEQFF
TGTGCCAGCATAGGGAGTCTCCTAGCGGGAGTTGAGCAGTTCTTC
>TRBV5-1|few|TRBJ2-5|TRBD1
CASSLGPGQVLYQETQYF
TGCGCCAGCAGCTTGGGCCCGGGACAGGTCCTCTACCAAGAGACCCAGTACTTC
>TRBV29-1|-|TRBJ1-1|-
CSVGRYTEAFF
TGCAGCGTGGGCAGGTACACTGAAGCTTTCTTT
>TRBV7-9|few|TRBJ1-5|TRBD1
CASSLEDRGVDNQPQHF
TGTGCCAGCAGCTTAGAGGACAGGGGAGTCGACAATCAGCCCCAGCATTTT
>TRBV6-1|-|TRBJ2-1|-
CASSLDLTNEQFF
TGTGCCAGCAGTCTTGACCTTACCAATGAGCAGTTCTTC